Below, one TCR beta chain is given with its context. Its antigen is not known. The V gene end was trimmed by 5 bases and the J gene end by 3 bases; junction bases not matched to a gene: 6. Germline V gene data show CDR1 as LNHDA and CDR2 as SQIVND (reference sequence). The CDR3 runs 14 residues. The PCR made use of 60 Vbeta and 13 Jbeta primers. TCRdb keeps only in-frame clones here, not all; method: immunoSEQ multiplex PCR. This table has around 130,000 clones, about 75% appearing once. This sample was taken from a study of cytomegalovirus exposure and HLA in healthy donors. Study-wide points: More clonal expansion characterized HLA-associated TCR beta chains than equally common others in a later analysis. Three of the chains that were CMV-associated were confirmed in vitro to be specific for CMV antigens. A later analysis linked 15,000 to 20,000 TCR beta sequences to HLA alleles at 0.05 false discovery rate.

J is TRBJ2-7 and V is TRBV19, with 8 bases fitting TRBD2. This sequence was found in a woman aged 40 to 55 in good health and CMV-seropositive. The sample taken for sequencing was PBMCs. CDR3 in amino acids: CASSSGLGNYEQYF. DNA for the CDR3: TGTGCCAGTAGTTCGGGACTAGGAAACTACGAGCAGTACTTC.